This record covers a single T cell receptor (beta chain). The data belong to a study of patients and donors after allogeneic stem cell transplantation. TCRdb recomputed calls from the RT-PCR reads with MiXCR, one row per CDR3 protein. Of 410,000 or so distinct CDR3 sequences listed, approximately 16% are singletons. Sequences were obtained from blood, either unsorted or a sorted T cell fraction (not recorded which). The sequence came from a human donor who was either an allogeneic HSCT recipient or a stem cell or donor lymphocyte infusion donor (not recorded which). It is not recorded whose cells these are; they may come from a transplant donor.

The CDR3 DNA reads as TGCAGCGGGGTAGACGATCTGAACACTGAAGCTTTCTTT. Translating it yields CSGVDDLNTEAFF. The chain carries TRBV29-1 and TRBJ1-1; D ambiguous. The germline gives CDR1 SQVTM, CDR2 ANQGSEA. The CDR3 length is 13 residues. The ends were cut back, 7 bases at V and 0 bases at J, with 12 bases in the middle. Based on the CDR3 plus reference TRBV29-1 and TRBJ1-1, the full variable domain is SAVISQKPSRDICQRGTSLTIQCQVDSQVTMMFWYRQQPGQSLTLIATANQGSEATYESGFVIDKFPISRPNLTFSTLTVSNMSPEDSSIYLCSGVDDLNTEAFFGQGTRLTVV.